These 21 T cell receptor beta chains share one sample of origin, sequenced in a study of identical twins. TCRdb re-analysed the 5' RACE reads in MiXCR, keeping a single row per CDR3 protein. The sample records about 530,000 distinct CDR3 sequences, under 25% being singletons. This same sample was also part of a study on yellow fever vaccine responses in identical twins.

The sample taken for sequencing was CD4+ T cells sorted from blood. All receptors derive from a woman younger than 35 in good health.

The rearrangement links TRBV24-1 to TRBJ1-3, with D hard to call. The CDR3 consists of 13 residues. Germline loops: CDR1 KGHDR, CDR2 SFDVKD. Trimming stripped 6 bases from V and 0 bases from J, with 5 bases between. Here the CDR3 DNA reads TGTGCCACCAGTTCAGGCTCTGGAAACACCATATATTTT. As protein: CATSSGSGNTIYF.

Only a few counts were recorded for this clonotype. The rearrangement joins TRBV6-1 to TRBJ2-2, with TRBD2 matching over 7 bases. The CDR3 spans 14 residues. Germline CDR1 is MNHNS and CDR2 is SASEGT. V trimming: 11 bases; J trimming: 0 bases; junction bases outside the gene matches: 6. The CDR3 DNA follows: TGTGCCTGCACCGGGACTACGAACACCGGGGAGCTGTTTTTT. Amino acids: CACTGTTNTGELFF.

The CDR3 protein is CSVERGAGTGELFF. Written as DNA, the CDR3 is TGCAGCGTTGAGCGGGGGGCGGGAACCGGGGAGCTGTTTTTT. The V gene is TRBV29-1, the J gene TRBJ2-2; TRBD2 agrees at 8 bases. This CDR3 has 14 residues. The germline V gene has CDR1 SQVTM and CDR2 ANQGSEA. After removal of 3 bases from V and 5 bases from J, the junction contained 5 bases not matched to a gene.

This clonotype was detected a few times. The chain uses TRBV12-3 or TRBV12-4 and TRBJ1-2, with D possibly TRBD1 on 6 matching bases. Trimming removed 8 bases from V and 2 bases from J, with 21 bases in between. There are 16 residues in the CDR3. CDR3 sequence (DNA): TGTGCCAGCGAATCTCCCAAGACAGGAAACAACTATGGCTACACCTTC. It is translated as CASESPKTGNNYGYTF.

This clonotype was observed a few times. The gene calls are TRBV10-3 and TRBJ2-5; D gene unclear. Germline-derived CDR1 and CDR2 are ENHRY and SYGVKD. With 8 bases removed from V and 4 bases from J, the gap between germline ends came to 11 bases. This CDR3 contains 12 residues. CDR3 protein: CAISRPLETQYF. For the CDR3, the DNA is TGTGCCATCTCGAGACCTTTAGAGACCCAGTACTTC.

The gene calls are TRBV12-3 or TRBV12-4 and TRBJ2-1; TRBD2 matches 12 bases. With 6 bases clipped from V and 7 bases from J, the junction kept 7 bases outside the gene matches. This CDR3 comprises 15 residues. The CDR3 coding sequence is TGTGCCAGCAGCTCCGGGGGGACTAGCGGGAATGAGCAGTTCTTC. Amino acid sequence: CASSSGGTSGNEQFF.

This clonotype has only a few counts. V usage is TRBV28 and J usage is TRBJ2-4; D remains ambiguous. Germline loops: CDR1 MDHEN, CDR2 SYDVKM. Between the trimmed V and J ends, which lost 5 bases and 2 bases, there was a span of 13 bases. This CDR3 is 15 amino acids long. The CDR3 bases are TGTGCCAGCAGTGCGATTCAGGTGACCAAAAACATTCAGTACTTC. Protein product: CASSAIQVTKNIQYF.

This clonotype was seen a handful of times. The chain carries TRBV10-3 and TRBJ2-1; possible D gene TRBD1, 6 bases. CDR1 is ENHRY and CDR2 is SYGVKD in the germline V gene. The length of the CDR3 is 14 residues. Trimming pared 4 bases from V and 8 bases from J, leaving 15 bases between. CDR3 protein: CAISARTVPDEQFF. The CDR3, as DNA: TGTGCCATCAGTGCCCGGACAGTTCCCGATGAGCAGTTCTTC.

This chain uses TRBV27 with TRBJ2-3, with 10 bases lining up with TRBD1. Germline CDR1 MNHEY, CDR2 SMNVEV (reference sequence). Losses at the gene ends were 6 bases for V and 1 base for J; bases not matched to a gene: 4. This CDR3 is built from 15 residues. The CDR3 DNA reads as TGTGCCAGCAGACAAGACAGGGGGCGCACAGATACGCAGTATTTT. Its translation is CASRQDRGRTDTQYF.

This clonotype came up a few times. The V and J genes are TRBV7-9 and TRBJ1-1; TRBD1 matches 7 bases. The germline CDR1 and CDR2 sequences are SEHNR and FQNEAQ (reference sequence). Trimming at V came to 5 bases and at J to 0 bases, leaving 6 bases not matched to a gene. The CDR3 covers 15 residues. CDR3 sequence: CASSPRTGVNTEAFF. The DNA of the CDR3 is TGTGCCAGCAGCCCACGGACAGGAGTGAACACTGAAGCTTTCTTT.

This clonotype was found a few times. This sequence joins TRBV2 and TRBJ2-1; no reliable D call. CDR1 and CDR2 from the germline V gene are SNHLY and FYNNEI. This CDR3 region has 13 residues. The V end lost 4 bases, the J end lost 9 bases, and 13 bases lay between the germline ends. This CDR3 reads CASSGPNPREQFF. DNA for the CDR3: TGTGCCAGCAGTGGTCCTAACCCGCGTGAGCAGTTCTTC. The full variable domain, its missing parts supplied by reference TRBV2 and TRBJ2-1, is EPEVTQTPSHQVTQMGQEVILRCVPISNHLYFYWYRQILGQKVEFLVSFYNNEISEKSEIFDDQFSVERPDGSNFTLKIRSTKLEDSAMYFCASSGPNPREQFFGPGTRLTVL.

The V and J genes are TRBV2 and TRBJ2-3, with D tentatively TRBD1 (6 bases). V was pared by 6 bases and J by 7 bases, with 14 bases between. The CDR3 covers 13 residues. Germline V lookup: CDR1 SNHLY, CDR2 FYNNEI. The CDR3 coding sequence is TGTGCCAGCAGACTGACAGGTCCTTATACGCAGTATTTT. Translated: CASRLTGPYTQYF.

This clonotype was recorded at least ten times. V and J are TRBV12-3 or TRBV12-4 and TRBJ2-4; D possibly uses TRBD1 or TRBD2 (5 bases each). V lost 1 base to trimming and J lost 0 bases, with 7 bases between them. The CDR3 runs 15 residues. CDR3 DNA sequence: TGTGCCAGCAGTTTAGGTGGGGGAGCCAAAAACATTCAGTACTTC. Residues: CASSLGGGAKNIQYF.

The V gene is TRBV20-1, the J gene TRBJ1-2, with 9 bases lining up with TRBD1. Germline CDR1 reads DFQATT; CDR2 reads SNEGSKA (reference sequence). Trimming removed 3 bases from V and 4 bases from J; junction bases left unmatched: 0. This CDR3 is built from 12 residues. DNA of the CDR3: TGCAGTGCTAGGGACAGGGGCTATGGCTACACCTTC. This codes for CSARDRGYGYTF.

This chain uses TRBV29-1 with TRBJ2-1; TRBD2 matches 12 bases. The CDR3 runs 16 residues. The V gene's germline CDR1 is SQVTM and CDR2 ANQGSEA. V shed 4 bases, J shed 8 bases, and the junction held 12 bases outside the gene matches. CDR3 region: CSVASGRATARDEQFF. The DNA of the CDR3 is TGCAGCGTTGCTAGCGGGAGGGCCACAGCCCGGGATGAGCAGTTCTTC.

The chain links TRBV5-1 to TRBJ2-3; 8 bases fit TRBD1. V lost 0 bases, J lost 3 bases, and 6 bases stayed unmatched. The length of the CDR3 is 16 residues. Germline loops: CDR1 SGHRS, CDR2 YFSETQ. The CDR3 DNA follows: TGCGCCAGCAGCTTGGTGGGACAGGTGCAGACAGATACGCAGTATTTT. This sequence encodes CASSLVGQVQTDTQYF.

This sequence joins TRBV12-3 or TRBV12-4 and TRBJ2-6; D call uncertain. This CDR3 spans 17 amino acids. Trimming pared 6 bases from V and 2 bases from J, leaving 17 bases between. CDR3: CASSKTIGLAGANVLTF. The CDR3 DNA sequence: TGTGCCAGCAGCAAAACAATAGGGTTAGCTGGGGCCAACGTCCTGACTTTC.

V is TRBV4-1 and J is TRBJ1-1; D unclear. CDR1 is MGHRA, CDR2 YSYEKL, per germline. This CDR3 contains 13 residues. Trimming left V 1 base short and J 6 bases short, with 9 bases between. CDR3 region: CASSQGVASEAFF. CDR3 DNA sequence: TGCGCCAGCAGCCAAGGCGTAGCTTCTGAAGCTTTCTTT.

This clonotype was counted between two and nine times. The chain links TRBV5-6 to TRBJ2-5; D might be TRBD2 (5 bases). Germline V gene sequence: CDR1 SGHDT, CDR2 YYEEEE. The CDR3 runs to 14 residues. V dropped 0 bases and J dropped 5 bases, with 11 bases sitting between them. CDR3 nucleotides: TGTGCCAGCAGCTTGGTTGGGGAGCGGGAGACCCAGTACTTC. Its translation is CASSLVGERETQYF.

The table lists this clonotype with a few counts. The J gene is TRBJ2-7, the V gene TRBV18, with TRBD1 as a possible D gene (6 bases). V lost 5 bases to trimming and J lost 4 bases, with 21 bases between them. Per germline, CDR1 KGHSH and CDR2 LQKENI. The CDR3 has 16 amino acids. The CDR3 sequence: CASSTTRGKGIYEQYV. For the CDR3, the DNA is TGTGCCAGCTCAACTACAAGGGGGAAGGGTATTTACGAGCAGTACGTC.

Only a few counts were recorded for this clonotype. This sequence joins TRBV6-1 and TRBJ1-4; no reliable D call. CDR1 and CDR2 (germline): MNHNS, SASEGT. V shed 7 bases and J shed 4 bases, with 10 bases lying between them. The CDR3 contains 13 residues. The CDR3 loop is CASMGRSNEKLFF. CDR3 DNA: TGTGCCAGCATGGGGAGGAGTAATGAAAAACTGTTTTTT.